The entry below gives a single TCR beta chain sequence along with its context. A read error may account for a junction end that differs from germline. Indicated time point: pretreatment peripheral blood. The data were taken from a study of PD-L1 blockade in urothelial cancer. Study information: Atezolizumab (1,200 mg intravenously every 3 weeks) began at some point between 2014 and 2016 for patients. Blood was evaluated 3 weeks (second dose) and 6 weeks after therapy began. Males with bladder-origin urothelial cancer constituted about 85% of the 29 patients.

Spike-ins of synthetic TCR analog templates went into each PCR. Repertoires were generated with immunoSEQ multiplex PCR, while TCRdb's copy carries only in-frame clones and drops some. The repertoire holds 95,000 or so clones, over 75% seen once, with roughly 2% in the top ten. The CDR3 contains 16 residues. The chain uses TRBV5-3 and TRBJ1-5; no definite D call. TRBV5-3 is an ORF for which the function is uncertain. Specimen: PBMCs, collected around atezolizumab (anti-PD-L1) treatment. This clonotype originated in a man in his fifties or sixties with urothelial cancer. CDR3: CARGLSGKLFNQPQHF. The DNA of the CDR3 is TGTGCCAGAGGCTTAAGCGGGAAACTATTTAATCAGCCCCAGCATTTT.